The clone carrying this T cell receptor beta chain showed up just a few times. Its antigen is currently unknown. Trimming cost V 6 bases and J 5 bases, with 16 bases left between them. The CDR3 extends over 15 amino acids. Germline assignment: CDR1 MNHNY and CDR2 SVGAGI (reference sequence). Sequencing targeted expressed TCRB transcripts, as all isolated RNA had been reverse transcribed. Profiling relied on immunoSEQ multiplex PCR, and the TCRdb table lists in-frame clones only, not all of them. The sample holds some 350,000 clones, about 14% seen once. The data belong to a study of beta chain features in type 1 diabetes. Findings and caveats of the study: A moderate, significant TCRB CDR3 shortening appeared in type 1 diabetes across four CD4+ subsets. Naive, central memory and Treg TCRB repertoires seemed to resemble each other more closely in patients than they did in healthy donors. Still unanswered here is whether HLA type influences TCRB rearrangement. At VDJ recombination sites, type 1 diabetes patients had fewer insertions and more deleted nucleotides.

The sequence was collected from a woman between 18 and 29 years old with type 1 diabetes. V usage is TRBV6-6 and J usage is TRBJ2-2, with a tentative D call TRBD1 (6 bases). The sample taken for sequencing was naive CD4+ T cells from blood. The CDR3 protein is CASRMTGPRTGELFF. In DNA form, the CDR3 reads TGTGCCAGCAGGATGACAGGCCCTCGGACCGGGGAGCTGTTTTTT.